This T cell receptor beta chain emerged from a study of Ad26.COV2.S vaccination and SARS-CoV-2 variants. Broader study findings: It was found that vaccine and placebo recipients had similar non-spike TCR breadth. The breadth of spike-specific CD8+ and CD4+ T cell responses after vaccination was reportedly substantial.

Points on this clone: The antigen is not known.

Treatment described: around 19 received Ad26.COV2.S at low or high dose, single or two shots; 5 received placebo; per-sample allocation not given. Samples came from day 63 after the first vaccine or placebo injection. Within Boston, the person who donated was an adult of 18-55 years. Vaccination used an Ad26 vector expressing Wuhan-strain SARS-CoV-2 spike. The germline CDR1 and CDR2 sequences are SGHTA and FQGNSA. This CDR3 comprises 12 residues. The V and J ends lost 6 bases and 1 base respectively, with 6 bases between them. Clones were sequenced by immunoSEQ multiplex PCR, and TCRdb holds only the in-frame ones, with some missing. Here the sample spans about 500,000 clones, about nine tenths being singletons.

The receptor was derived from a person aged 18-60 years who received the Ad26.COV2.S COVID-19 vaccine or a placebo. The rearrangement uses TRBV7-2 and TRBJ1-1; D remains ambiguous. The sample here was peripheral blood, taken in a trial of Ad26.COV2.S vaccine versus placebo. CDR3 in amino acids: CASRGWNTEAFF. CDR3 nucleotide sequence: TGTGCCAGCAGGGGGTGGAACACTGAAGCTTTCTTT.